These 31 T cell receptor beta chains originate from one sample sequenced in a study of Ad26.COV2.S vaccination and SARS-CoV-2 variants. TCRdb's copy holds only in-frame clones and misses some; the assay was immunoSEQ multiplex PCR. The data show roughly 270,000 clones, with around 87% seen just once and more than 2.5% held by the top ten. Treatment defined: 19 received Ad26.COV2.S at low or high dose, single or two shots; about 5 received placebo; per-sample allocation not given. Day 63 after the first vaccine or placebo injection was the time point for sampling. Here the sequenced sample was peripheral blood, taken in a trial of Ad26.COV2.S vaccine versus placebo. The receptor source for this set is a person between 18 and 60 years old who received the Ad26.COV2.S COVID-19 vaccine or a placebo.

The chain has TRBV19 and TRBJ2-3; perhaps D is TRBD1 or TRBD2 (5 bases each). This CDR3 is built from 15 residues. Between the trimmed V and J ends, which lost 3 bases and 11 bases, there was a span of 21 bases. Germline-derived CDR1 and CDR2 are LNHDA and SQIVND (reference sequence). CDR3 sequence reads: CASSMPWDLLGEQYF. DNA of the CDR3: TGTGCCAGTAGTATGCCTTGGGACCTCCTCGGGGAGCAGTATTTT.

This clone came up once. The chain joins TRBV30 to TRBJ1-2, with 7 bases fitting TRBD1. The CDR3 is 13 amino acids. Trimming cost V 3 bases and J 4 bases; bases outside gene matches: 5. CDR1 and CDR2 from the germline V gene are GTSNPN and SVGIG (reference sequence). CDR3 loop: CAWRGGQSYGYTF. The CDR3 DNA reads TGTGCCTGGAGGGGGGGACAGTCCTATGGCTACACCTTC.

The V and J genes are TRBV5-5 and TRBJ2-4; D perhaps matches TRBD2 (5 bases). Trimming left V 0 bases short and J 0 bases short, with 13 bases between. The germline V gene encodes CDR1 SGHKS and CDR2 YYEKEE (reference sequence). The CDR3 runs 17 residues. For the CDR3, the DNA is TGTGCCAGCAGCTTGGAGGGTTCGGGGAGAGCCAAAAACATTCAGTACTTC. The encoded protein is CASSLEGSGRAKNIQYF.

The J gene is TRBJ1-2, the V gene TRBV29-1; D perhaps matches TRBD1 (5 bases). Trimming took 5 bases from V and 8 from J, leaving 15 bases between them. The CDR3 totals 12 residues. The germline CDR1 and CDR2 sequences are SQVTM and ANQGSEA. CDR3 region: CSVSQGAEGYTF. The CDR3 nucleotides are TGCAGCGTTAGCCAAGGGGCGGAGGGCTACACCTTC.

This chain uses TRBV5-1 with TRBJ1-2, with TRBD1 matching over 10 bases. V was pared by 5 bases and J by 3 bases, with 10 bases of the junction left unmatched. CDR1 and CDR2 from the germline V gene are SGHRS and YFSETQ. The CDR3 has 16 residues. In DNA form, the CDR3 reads TGCGCCAGCAGACCGACAGGGGGCGGTGGTGACTATGGCTACACCTTC. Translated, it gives CASRPTGGGGDYGYTF.

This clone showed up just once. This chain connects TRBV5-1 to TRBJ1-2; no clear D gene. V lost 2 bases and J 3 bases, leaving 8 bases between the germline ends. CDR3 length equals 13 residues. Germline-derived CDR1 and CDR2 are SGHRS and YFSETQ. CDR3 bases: TGCGCCAGCAGCTTCCAGGAGGACTATGGCTACACCTTC. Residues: CASSFQEDYGYTF.

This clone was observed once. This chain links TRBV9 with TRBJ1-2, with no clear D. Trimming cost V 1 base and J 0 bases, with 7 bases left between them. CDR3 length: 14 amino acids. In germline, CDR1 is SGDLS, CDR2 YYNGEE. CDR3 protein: CASSVSVANYGYTF. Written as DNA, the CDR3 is TGTGCCAGCAGCGTATCGGTAGCTAACTATGGCTACACCTTC.

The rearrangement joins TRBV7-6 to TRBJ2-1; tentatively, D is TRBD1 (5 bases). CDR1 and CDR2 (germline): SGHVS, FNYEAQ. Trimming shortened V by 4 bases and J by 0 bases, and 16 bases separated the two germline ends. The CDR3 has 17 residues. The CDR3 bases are TGTGCCAGCAGCTCCTTTGTAGGGCAGGGCTCCTACAATGAGCAGTTCTTC. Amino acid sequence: CASSSFVGQGSYNEQFF. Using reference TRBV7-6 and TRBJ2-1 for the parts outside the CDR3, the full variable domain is GAGVSQSPRYKVTKRGQDVALRCDPISGHVSLYWYRQALGQGPEFLTYFNYEAQQDKSGLPNDRFSAERPEGSISTLTIQRTEQRDSAMYRCASSSFVGQGSYNEQFFGPGTRLTVL.

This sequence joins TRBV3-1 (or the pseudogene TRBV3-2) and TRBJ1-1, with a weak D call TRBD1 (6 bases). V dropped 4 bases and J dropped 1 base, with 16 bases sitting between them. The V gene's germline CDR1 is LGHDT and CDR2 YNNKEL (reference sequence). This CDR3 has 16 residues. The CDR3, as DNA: TGTGCCAGCAGCCGCCTCAGACAGGACCAGAACACTGAAGCTTTCTTT. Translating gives CASSRLRQDQNTEAFF.

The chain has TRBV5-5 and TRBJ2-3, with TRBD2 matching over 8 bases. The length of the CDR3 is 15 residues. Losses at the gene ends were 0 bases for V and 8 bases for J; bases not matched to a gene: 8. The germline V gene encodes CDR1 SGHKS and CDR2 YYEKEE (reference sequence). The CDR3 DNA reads TGTGCCAGCAGCTTGGGACTAGCGTCGCTCTCTACGCAGTATTTT. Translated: CASSLGLASLSTQYF.

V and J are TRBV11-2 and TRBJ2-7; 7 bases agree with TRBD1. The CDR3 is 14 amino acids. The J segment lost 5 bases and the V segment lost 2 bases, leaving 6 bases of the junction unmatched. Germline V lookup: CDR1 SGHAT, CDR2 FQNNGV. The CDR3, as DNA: TGTGCCAGCAGCTTAATAACAGGGGAGCACGAGCAGTACTTC. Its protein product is CASSLITGEHEQYF.

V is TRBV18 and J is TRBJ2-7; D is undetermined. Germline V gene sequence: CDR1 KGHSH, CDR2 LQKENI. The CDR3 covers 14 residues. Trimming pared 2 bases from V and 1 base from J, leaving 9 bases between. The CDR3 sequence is CASSPSTDSYEQYF. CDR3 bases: TGTGCCAGCTCACCATCGACGGATTCCTACGAGCAGTACTTC.

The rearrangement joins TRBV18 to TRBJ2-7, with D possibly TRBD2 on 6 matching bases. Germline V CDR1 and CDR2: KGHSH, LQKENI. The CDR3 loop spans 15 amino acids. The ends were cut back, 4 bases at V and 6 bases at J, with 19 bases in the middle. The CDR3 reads CASSLAPGDLREQYF. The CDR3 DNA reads TGTGCCAGCTCACTGGCTCCGGGGGACTTGCGCGAGCAGTACTTC.

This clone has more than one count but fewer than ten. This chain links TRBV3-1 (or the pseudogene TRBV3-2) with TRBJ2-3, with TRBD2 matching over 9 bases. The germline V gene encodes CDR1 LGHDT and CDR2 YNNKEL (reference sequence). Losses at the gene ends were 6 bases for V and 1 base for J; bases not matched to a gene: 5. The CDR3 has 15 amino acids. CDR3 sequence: CASSRLAGRTDTQYF. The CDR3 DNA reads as TGTGCCAGCAGTCGGCTAGCGGGGCGCACAGATACGCAGTATTTT.

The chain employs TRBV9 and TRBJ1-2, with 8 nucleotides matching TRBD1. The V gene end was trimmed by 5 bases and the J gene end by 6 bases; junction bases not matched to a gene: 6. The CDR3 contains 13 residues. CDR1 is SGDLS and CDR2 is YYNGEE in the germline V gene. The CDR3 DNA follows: TGTGCCAGCAGGCGGGCAGGGGGCAATGGCTACACCTTC. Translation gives CASRRAGGNGYTF.

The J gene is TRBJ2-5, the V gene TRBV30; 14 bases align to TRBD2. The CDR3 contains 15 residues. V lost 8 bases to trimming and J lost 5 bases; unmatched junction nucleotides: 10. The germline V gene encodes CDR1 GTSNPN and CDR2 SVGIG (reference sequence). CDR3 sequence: CAGTEGLAGVETQYF. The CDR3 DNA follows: TGTGCCGGAACAGAGGGACTAGCGGGAGTGGAGACCCAGTACTTC. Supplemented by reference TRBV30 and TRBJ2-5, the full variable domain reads SQTIHQWPATLVQPVGSPLSLECTVEGTSNPNLYWYRQAAGRGLQLLFYSVGIGQISSEVPQNLSASRPQDRQFILSSKKLLLSDSGFYLCAGTEGLAGVETQYFGPGTRLLVL.

CDR3 DNA: TGTGCCAGCAGCTTAGACCCTCAGGGGAGCTCTGGAAACACCATATATTTT. Its protein is CASSLDPQGSSGNTIYF. The chain couples TRBV7-6 to TRBJ1-3; D may be TRBD1 (6 bases). V was pared by 1 base and J by 0 bases, with 13 bases between. CDR1 SGHVS and CDR2 FNYEAQ come from the germline V gene. There are 17 residues in the CDR3.

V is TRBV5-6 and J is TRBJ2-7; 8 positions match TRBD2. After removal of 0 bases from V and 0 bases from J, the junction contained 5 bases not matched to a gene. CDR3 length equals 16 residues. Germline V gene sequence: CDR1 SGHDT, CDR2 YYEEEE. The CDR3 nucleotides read TGTGCCAGCAGCTTGGAGGGACTAGTCCCCTCCTACGAGCAGTACTTC. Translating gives CASSLEGLVPSYEQYF.

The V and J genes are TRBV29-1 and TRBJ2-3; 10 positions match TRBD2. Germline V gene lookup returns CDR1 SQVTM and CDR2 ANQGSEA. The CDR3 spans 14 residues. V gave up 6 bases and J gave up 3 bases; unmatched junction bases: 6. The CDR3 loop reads CSVLAGVATDTQYF. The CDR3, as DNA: TGCAGCGTCCTAGCGGGAGTCGCGACAGATACGCAGTATTTT.

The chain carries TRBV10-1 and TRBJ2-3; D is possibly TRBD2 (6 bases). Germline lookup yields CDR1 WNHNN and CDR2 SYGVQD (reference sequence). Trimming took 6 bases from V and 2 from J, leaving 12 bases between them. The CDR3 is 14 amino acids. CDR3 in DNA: TGCGCCAGCAGCAGGAGGGACCCCACAGATACGCAGTATTTT. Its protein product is CASSRRDPTDTQYF.

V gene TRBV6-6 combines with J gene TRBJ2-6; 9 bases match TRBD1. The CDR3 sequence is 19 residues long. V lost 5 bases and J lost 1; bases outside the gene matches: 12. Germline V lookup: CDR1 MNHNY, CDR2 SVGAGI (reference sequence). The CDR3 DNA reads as TGTGCCAGCAGTCGACAGGGGGACCACTATTTGTCTGGGGCCAACGTCCTGACTTTC. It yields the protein CASSRQGDHYLSGANVLTF.

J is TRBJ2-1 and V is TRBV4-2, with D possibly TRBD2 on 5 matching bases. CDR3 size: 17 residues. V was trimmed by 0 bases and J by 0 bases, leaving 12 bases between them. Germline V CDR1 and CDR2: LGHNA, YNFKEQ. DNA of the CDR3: TGTGCCAGCAGCCAAGATCTGGCGGGCCGCTCCTACAATGAGCAGTTCTTC. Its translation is CASSQDLAGRSYNEQFF.

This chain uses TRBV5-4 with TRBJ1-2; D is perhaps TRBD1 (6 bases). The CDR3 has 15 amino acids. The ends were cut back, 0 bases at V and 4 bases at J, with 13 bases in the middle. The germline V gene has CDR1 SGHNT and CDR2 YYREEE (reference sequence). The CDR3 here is CASSLGRGRVYGYTF. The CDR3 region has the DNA TGTGCCAGCAGCTTGGGTAGGGGGAGAGTCTATGGCTACACCTTC.

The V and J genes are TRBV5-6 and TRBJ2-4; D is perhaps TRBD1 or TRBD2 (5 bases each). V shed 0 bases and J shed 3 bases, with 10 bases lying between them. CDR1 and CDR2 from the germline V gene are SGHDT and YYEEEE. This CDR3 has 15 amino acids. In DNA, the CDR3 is TGTGCCAGCAGCTTGGGGGACCCGGGCAAAAACATTCAGTACTTC. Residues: CASSLGDPGKNIQYF.

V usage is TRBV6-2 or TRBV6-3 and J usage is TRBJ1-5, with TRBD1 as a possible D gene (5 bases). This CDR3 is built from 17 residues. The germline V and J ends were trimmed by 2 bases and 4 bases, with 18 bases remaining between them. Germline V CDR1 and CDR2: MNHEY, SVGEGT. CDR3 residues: CASSYPHSGWGNQPQHF. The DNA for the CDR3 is TGTGCCAGCAGTTACCCCCATTCGGGGTGGGGGAATCAGCCCCAGCATTTT.

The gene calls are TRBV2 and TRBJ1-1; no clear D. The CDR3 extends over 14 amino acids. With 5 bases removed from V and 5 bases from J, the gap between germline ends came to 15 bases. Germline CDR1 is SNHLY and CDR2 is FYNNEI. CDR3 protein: CASSPTGVRTEAFF. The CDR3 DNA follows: TGTGCCAGCAGTCCCACGGGAGTTAGGACTGAAGCTTTCTTT. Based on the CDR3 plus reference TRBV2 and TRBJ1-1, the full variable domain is EPEVTQTPSHQVTQMGQEVILRCVPISNHLYFYWYRQILGQKVEFLVSFYNNEISEKSEIFDDQFSVERPDGSNFTLKIRSTKLEDSAMYFCASSPTGVRTEAFFGQGTRLTVV.

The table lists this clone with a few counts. For the CDR3, the DNA is TGTGCCAGCAGCTTGGCCAGGCTGAACACTGAAGCTTTCTTT. Its protein product is CASSLARLNTEAFF. The chain has TRBV5-5 and TRBJ1-1; no reliable D call. The germline V gene encodes CDR1 SGHKS and CDR2 YYEKEE (reference sequence). The ends were cut back, 0 bases at V and 0 bases at J, with 6 bases in the middle. This CDR3 is 14 amino acids long.

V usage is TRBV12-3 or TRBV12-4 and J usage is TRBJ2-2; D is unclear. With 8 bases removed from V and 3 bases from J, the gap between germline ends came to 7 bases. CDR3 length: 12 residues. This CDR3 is CASHGDTGELFF. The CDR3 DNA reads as TGTGCCAGCCACGGCGACACCGGGGAGCTGTTTTTT.

The CDR3 nucleotides are TGTGCCAGTACCGTTAGGGACAGGGGTAACACTGAAGCTTTCTTT. Its translation: CASTVRDRGNTEAFF. The chain employs TRBV19 and TRBJ1-1, with TRBD1 matching over 10 bases. The CDR3 sequence is 15 residues long. Unmatched junction bases numbered 7, after V lost 7 bases and J lost 2 bases. The germline V gene encodes CDR1 LNHDA and CDR2 SQIVND (reference sequence). The full variable domain, with the rest looked up from reference TRBV19 and TRBJ1-1, is DGGITQSPKYLFRKEGQNVTLSCEQNLNHDAMYWYRQDPGQGLRLIYYSQIVNDFQKGDIAEGYSVSREKKESFPLTVTSAQKNPTAFYLCASTVRDRGNTEAFFGQGTRLTVV.

The CDR3 here is CASSQAVLPGNTIYF. CDR3 DNA sequence: TGCGCCAGCAGCCAAGCCGTTCTCCCTGGAAACACCATATATTTT. The J gene is TRBJ1-3, the V gene TRBV4-1; D call uncertain. V lost 1 base and J lost 2, with 9 bases in between. The CDR3 has 15 residues. Germline values: CDR1 MGHRA, CDR2 YSYEKL.

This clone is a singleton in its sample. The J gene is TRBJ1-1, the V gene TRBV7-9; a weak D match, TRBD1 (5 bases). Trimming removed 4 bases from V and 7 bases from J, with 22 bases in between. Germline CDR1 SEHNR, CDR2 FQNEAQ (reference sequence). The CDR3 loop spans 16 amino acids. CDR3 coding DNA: TGTGCCAGCAGCTCTACCAGGGTGGCTAAGGAGCGTGAAGCTTTCTTT. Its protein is CASSSTRVAKEREAFF.